The rows below give T cell receptor beta chains drawn from one sample of a study of blood T cell repertoires in COVID-19. Profiled with immunoSEQ multiplex PCR; TCRdb holds only in-frame clones, not every one. In the table there are some 220,000 clones, nearly 85% of which are singletons. Source material: peripheral blood. These receptors originate from a woman aged 25 to 39 with COVID-19, enrolled during active disease. Both conserved end residues are part of each CDR3. A D gene is named only where the DNA matches it firmly. The size entry is marked missing in some rows and otherwise reads once, few, many or a size class.

V	J	size	D	CDR3	DNA
TRBV4-2	TRBJ1-2	.	TRBD1	CASSQSKGQLNGYTF	TGTGCCAGCAGCCAATCAAAGGGACAGTTAAACGGCTACACCTTC
TRBV27	TRBJ2-7	once	TRBD1	CATATGTGLFEQYF	TGTGCCACCGCAACCGGGACAGGCCTCTTCGAGCAGTACTTC
TRBV5-5	TRBJ2-1	.	TRBD2	CASSPGLAVWREFF	TGTGCCAGCAGCCCGGGACTAGCGGTTTGGAGGGAGTTCTTC
TRBV20-1	TRBJ2-4	.	TRBD1	CSASKAGTGGNIQYF	TGCAGCGCTAGTAAGGCAGGGACAGGAGGGAACATTCAGTACTTC
TRBV4-1	TRBJ1-4	.	TRBD1	CASSPTQGADEKLFF	TGCGCCAGCAGCCCGACACAGGGGGCTGACGAAAAACTGTTTTTT
TRBV12-3/TRBV12-4	TRBJ1-2	once	.	CASSLLRGHGYTF	TGTGCCAGCAGTTTACTACGGGGTCATGGCTACACCTTC
TRBV6-5	TRBJ1-2	.	.	CASSYSEGVNNGYTF	TGTGCCAGCAGTTACTCAGAGGGGGTGAATAATGGCTACACCTTC
TRBV5-4	TRBJ2-6	.	.	CASSPAWSSGANVLTF	TGTGCCAGCAGCCCAGCCTGGAGCTCTGGGGCCAACGTCCTGACTTTC
TRBV2	TRBJ2-3	.	.	CASSETGSSTDTQYF	TGTGCCAGCAGTGAAACGGGGTCTAGCACAGATACGCAGTATTTT
TRBV5-1	TRBJ1-1	.	TRBD1	CASSPDRGNTEAFF	TGCGCCAGCAGCCCAGACAGGGGGAACACTGAAGCTTTCTTT
TRBV7-2	TRBJ2-2	.	.	CASSLGPGGRTGELFF	TGTGCCAGCAGCTTAGGGCCCGGGGGGCGCACCGGGGAGCTGTTTTTT
TRBV19	TRBJ1-5	.	.	CASSIEEGRGQPQHF	TGTGCCAGTAGTATTGAAGAGGGCCGGGGTCAGCCCCAGCATTTT
TRBV5-8	TRBJ1-1	.	TRBD1	CASSSGQGGMSTEAFF	TGTGCCAGCAGCTCTGGACAGGGGGGGATGAGCACTGAAGCTTTCTTT
TRBV3-1/TRBV3-2	TRBJ1-6	once	.	CASSHQGNSPLHF	TGTGCCAGCAGCCACCAGGGTAATTCACCCCTCCACTTT